This entry lists 29 T cell receptor beta chains sequenced from one sample in a study of blood T cells in healthy people across ages. It was with a sample-barcoded 5' primer and a J-beta primer mix that a second PCR of roughly 6 to 12 cycles was run. MiXCR, applied by TCRdb to the 5' RACE reads, yields one record per CDR3 protein. The sample yields about 2 million distinct CDR3 sequences, just under 50% seen once. The sample comprised blood. These receptors all come from a woman between 40 and 50 years old in good health.

This clonotype occurred a few times. The J gene is TRBJ1-2, the V gene TRBV6-6, with 9 bases matching TRBD1. V shed 5 bases and J 8 bases; nucleotides not matched to a gene: 6. In germline, CDR1 is MNHNY, CDR2 SVGAGI (reference sequence). CDR3 length: 13 residues. This CDR3 reads CASSGGTGNGYTF. The CDR3 DNA follows: TGTGCCAGCAGTGGGGGGACAGGGAACGGCTACACCTTC.

This chain joins TRBV20-1 and TRBJ1-2; 7 bases are shared with TRBD1. CDR1 is DFQATT, CDR2 SNEGSKA, per germline (reference sequence). This CDR3 comprises 15 residues. V lost 0 bases to trimming and J lost 6 bases; unmatched junction nucleotides: 10. CDR3 DNA: TGCAGTGCTAGAGATCCCTGGACAGGTGGAAATGGCTACACCTTC. Its translation is CSARDPWTGGNGYTF.

This clonotype was detected a few times. The V gene is TRBV12-5, the J gene TRBJ2-5; D is perhaps TRBD2 (7 bases). The CDR3 consists of 14 residues. Trimming cost V 7 bases and J 2 bases, with 14 bases left between them. In germline, CDR1 is LGHNT, CDR2 FRNRAP. CDR3 residues: CASAHGGLQETQYF. The CDR3 DNA reads as TGTGCTAGTGCCCACGGGGGGCTTCAAGAGACCCAGTACTTC.

The V call is TRBV28, the J call TRBJ2-1; 9 nucleotides match TRBD2. Germline V lookup: CDR1 MDHEN, CDR2 SYDVKM. CDR3 length equals 16 residues. Germline trimming cut 3 bases from V and 5 bases from J; bases unmatched to any gene: 8. This CDR3 is CASSFLVAGVNNEQFF. The CDR3 DNA reads as TGTGCCAGCAGTTTCCTAGTAGCGGGGGTTAACAATGAGCAGTTCTTC.

This clonotype was seen more than once but under ten times. The chain carries TRBV20-1 and TRBJ2-1; either TRBD1 or TRBD2 may fit D (6 bases each). V lost 6 bases, J lost 3 bases, and 15 bases lay in between. Germline values: CDR1 DFQATT, CDR2 SNEGSKA (reference sequence). The CDR3 consists of 14 residues. The CDR3 here is CSAGVGGGYNEQFF. DNA for the CDR3: TGCAGTGCAGGGGTCGGAGGGGGCTACAATGAGCAGTTCTTC.

V is TRBV6-6 and J is TRBJ2-7, with D possibly matching TRBD1 (7 bases). The end of the DNA fits TRBJ2-5 better, so the J call may be wrong. This CDR3 is built from 15 residues. Per the germline V gene, CDR1 is MNHNY and CDR2 is SVGAGI (reference sequence). As DNA, the CDR3 is TGTGCCAGCAAAGGGGCAGGGGGGAAAGTGGAGACCCAGTACTTC. Protein: CASKGAGGKVETQYF.

This chain uses TRBV12-3 or TRBV12-4 with TRBJ2-7; 8 bases agree with TRBD1. The CDR3 loop spans 15 amino acids. Unmatched junction bases numbered 8, after V lost 6 bases and J lost 1 base. The chain's CDR3 is CASRTGQGFSYEQYF. The CDR3 bases are TGTGCCAGCAGGACTGGACAGGGTTTTTCCTACGAGCAGTACTTC.

The rearrangement joins TRBV20-1 to TRBJ2-5; 10 nucleotides line up with TRBD1. The end of the DNA aligns better with TRBJ2-7, so the J call may be wrong. The CDR3 covers 15 residues. Germline V gene data show CDR1 as DFQATT and CDR2 as SNEGSKA (reference sequence). The CDR3 coding sequence is TGCAGTGCTAGAGATTTGGGACAGGGGTACCACGAGCAGTACTTC. It is translated as CSARDLGQGYHEQYF.

This chain uses TRBV2 with TRBJ2-1; 10 bases are a match to TRBD1. V lost 4 bases and J lost 4; bases outside the gene matches: 4. Germline CDR1 and CDR2: SNHLY and FYNNEI. CDR3 length: 15 amino acids. CDR3 amino acids: CASSGGTGVYNEQFF. The DNA for the CDR3 is TGTGCCAGCAGTGGGGGGACAGGGGTTTACAATGAGCAGTTCTTC.

The chain recombines TRBV7-2 with TRBJ2-3, with a possible D match to TRBD2 (5 bases). The CDR3 runs to 15 residues. The V end was cut by 2 bases, the J end by 6 bases, with 15 bases between. CDR1 is SGHTA and CDR2 is FQGNSA in the germline V gene. The CDR3, as DNA: TGTGCCAGCAGCTTAACTAGTGGGGTATTGGATACGCAGTATTTT. As protein: CASSLTSGVLDTQYF.

This clonotype was recorded once. The chain links TRBV6-5 to TRBJ2-1; maybe TRBD2 (7 bases). Trimming pared 0 bases from V and 7 bases from J, leaving 13 bases between. This CDR3 region has 15 residues. Germline values: CDR1 MNHEY, CDR2 SVGAGI. Written as DNA, the CDR3 is TGTGCCAGCAGTTACTCGACCGCGGGGGCTAATGAGCAGTTCTTC. Encoded protein: CASSYSTAGANEQFF.

This clonotype was picked up one time. The chain recombines TRBV6-5 with TRBJ2-2; no clear D. Germline CDR1 reads MNHEY; CDR2 reads SVGAGI. The V end lost 6 bases, the J end lost 5 bases, and 22 bases lay between the germline ends. The CDR3 contains 17 residues. The CDR3 sequence: CASRYSTRAGLTGELFF. DNA of the CDR3: TGTGCCAGCAGGTATTCTACCAGAGCCGGGCTTACCGGGGAGCTGTTTTTT.

The chain is built from TRBV7-2 and TRBJ2-5; D possibly corresponds to TRBD1 (6 bases). Germline V gene lookup returns CDR1 SGHTA and CDR2 FQGNSA. Trimming stripped 3 bases from V and 2 bases from J, with 13 bases between. The CDR3 covers 15 residues. Here the CDR3 DNA reads TGTGCCAGCAGCTTCCAGACAGGAGCACAAGAGACCCAGTACTTC. Translating gives CASSFQTGAQETQYF.

The chain employs TRBV7-6 and TRBJ1-3; D remains ambiguous. Germline V gives CDR1 SGHVS, CDR2 FNYEAQ. This CDR3 spans 15 amino acids. Between the trimmed V and J ends, which lost 5 bases and 1 base, there was a span of 12 bases. CDR3 bases: TGTGCCAGCAGCCCAGCGGTGGTATCTGGAAACACCATATATTTT. It encodes CASSPAVVSGNTIYF. The full variable domain, completed using reference TRBV7-6 and TRBJ1-3, is GAGVSQSPRYKVTKRGQDVALRCDPISGHVSLYWYRQALGQGPEFLTYFNYEAQQDKSGLPNDRFSAERPEGSISTLTIQRTEQRDSAMYRCASSPAVVSGNTIYFGEGSWLTVV.

The rearrangement uses TRBV6-2 or TRBV6-3 and TRBJ2-4; TRBD1 is a possible D gene (5 bases). TRBJ2-7 matches the DNA end more closely, so the J call is doubtful. This CDR3 has 14 amino acids. Germline values: CDR1 MNHEY, CDR2 SVGEGT. Here the CDR3 reads CASSLHGHPYEQYF. CDR3 nucleotide sequence: TGTGCCAGCAGTTTGCATGGACATCCCTACGAGCAGTACTTC.

The gene calls are TRBV29-1 and TRBJ2-2; the D is unclear. Trimming pared 3 bases from V and 3 bases from J, leaving 8 bases between. Germline lookup yields CDR1 SQVTM and CDR2 ANQGSEA. CDR3 length equals 13 residues. The CDR3 here is CSVDEVHTGELFF. For the CDR3, the DNA is TGCAGCGTTGATGAGGTACACACCGGGGAGCTGTTTTTT.

V usage is TRBV6-1 and J usage is TRBJ1-2, with a tentative D call TRBD1 (5 bases). V was cut by 6 bases and J by 4 bases, with 15 bases left in between. The CDR3 extends over 14 amino acids. Germline V CDR1 and CDR2: MNHNS, SASEGT. As DNA, the CDR3 is TGTGCCAGCAGCGCGGGGGTAACTGGCTATGGCTACACCTTC. Protein: CASSAGVTGYGYTF.

The V call is TRBV28, the J call TRBJ1-1; D might be TRBD1 (5 bases). The V end was cut by 4 bases, the J end by 1 base, with 13 bases between. CDR1 MDHEN and CDR2 SYDVKM come from the germline V gene. This CDR3 comprises 15 residues. The CDR3: CASSSRAERNTEAFF. In nucleotides, the CDR3 is TGTGCCAGCAGTTCCAGGGCGGAAAGGAACACTGAAGCTTTCTTT.

This chain links TRBV6-6 with TRBJ2-3; D is unclear. V was clipped by 7 bases and J by 4 bases, with 9 bases between them. The germline gives CDR1 MNHNY, CDR2 SVGAGI (reference sequence). The CDR3 sequence is 12 residues long. The CDR3 DNA follows: TGTGCCAGCACCCCTCCCGCAGATACGCAGTATTTT. Translation: CASTPPADTQYF.

The J gene is TRBJ1-5, the V gene TRBV28; D call uncertain. Germline V gene lookup returns CDR1 MDHEN and CDR2 SYDVKM. Trimming took 2 bases from V and 2 from J, leaving 13 bases between them. The CDR3 extends over 16 amino acids. The CDR3 here is CASSLERVSGNQPQHF. DNA for the CDR3: TGTGCCAGCAGTTTAGAGAGGGTATCTGGCAATCAGCCCCAGCATTTT.

This clonotype was detected only a few times. The chain is built from TRBV7-2 and TRBJ1-1; the match to TRBD1 covers 8 bases. The CDR3 runs to 15 residues. CDR1 is SGHTA, CDR2 FQGNSA, per germline. V was clipped by 5 bases and J by 1 base; unmatched bases: 6. The CDR3 loop is CASSTTGTGNTEAFF. In DNA form, the CDR3 reads TGTGCCAGCAGCACCACCGGGACAGGGAACACTGAAGCTTTCTTT.

The rearrangement links TRBV4-1 to TRBJ2-1, with 9 nucleotides matching TRBD2. V shed 0 bases and J 2 bases; nucleotides not matched to a gene: 5. Germline-derived CDR1 and CDR2 are MGHRA and YSYEKL. This CDR3 is built from 17 residues. The CDR3 coding sequence is TGCGCCAGCAGCCAAGATTGGGCTAGCGGGACCTACAATGAGCAGTTCTTC. Translated: CASSQDWASGTYNEQFF.

Worth noting for this clonotype: One end of the junction does not line up with germline, which may come from a read error. This sequence joins TRBV7-6 and TRBJ2-3; 7 bases map to TRBD1. Germline CDR1 is SGHVS and CDR2 is FNYEAQ. This CDR3 comprises 16 residues. CDR3 sequence reads: CASSLAGGLRTDAQYF. The DNA for the CDR3 is TGTGCCAGCAGCTTGGCAGGGGGTTTGCGTACAGATGCGCAGTATTTT.

In its sample, this clonotype was seen a few times. The chain joins TRBV6-2 or TRBV6-3 to TRBJ2-3, with 15 positions matching TRBD2. Unmatched junction bases numbered 7, after V lost 4 bases and J lost 5 bases. Germline assignment: CDR1 MNHEY and CDR2 SVGEGT. The CDR3 covers 17 residues. The CDR3 region has the DNA TGTGCCAGCAGTTCGCTAAGGACTAGCGGGGGGGGAGATACGCAGTATTTT. Protein sequence: CASSSLRTSGGGDTQYF.

The genes are TRBV7-2 and TRBJ2-4; D is unclear. The CDR3 consists of 15 residues. The germline CDR1 and CDR2 sequences are SGHTA and FQGNSA. Trimming shortened V by 1 base and J by 6 bases, and 13 bases separated the two germline ends. The CDR3, as DNA: TGTGCCAGCAGCTTAGTTCGGTCAGATAGAAACATTCAGTACTTC. It translates to CASSLVRSDRNIQYF.

The chain combines TRBV4-3 with TRBJ2-7; 7 bases agree with TRBD1. V shed 0 bases and J 7 bases; nucleotides not matched to a gene: 12. The length of the CDR3 is 16 residues. The germline V gene has CDR1 LGHNA and CDR2 YSLEER. DNA of the CDR3: TGCGCCAGCAGCCAAGATGCTGGACAGGCGGCCAATGAGCAGTACTTC. Translated, it gives CASSQDAGQAANEQYF.

This clonotype was counted between two and nine times. The chain recombines TRBV6-1 with TRBJ2-5, with D unclear. Trimming pared 5 bases from V and 0 bases from J, leaving 10 bases between. Germline CDR1 and CDR2: MNHNS and SASEGT. The length of the CDR3 is 14 residues. The CDR3 loop reads CASSPRPYQETQYF. CDR3 in DNA: TGTGCCAGCAGTCCGAGACCGTACCAAGAGACCCAGTACTTC.

This clonotype was seen just once. The CDR3 is CASSPAQQPLHF. Written as DNA, the CDR3 is TGTGCCAGCAGCCCCGCCCAGCAACCCCTCCACTTT. This rearrangement joins TRBV7-9 to TRBJ1-6; D is undetermined. The CDR3 covers 12 residues. With 5 bases removed from V and 12 bases from J, the gap between germline ends came to 11 bases. Germline V gene lookup returns CDR1 SEHNR and CDR2 FQNEAQ (reference sequence).

The rearrangement joins TRBV5-1 to TRBJ2-3; D ambiguous. Trimming took 0 bases from V and 9 from J, leaving 14 bases between them. Germline CDR1 reads SGHRS; CDR2 reads YFSETQ. CDR3 length: 14 amino acids. The CDR3, as DNA: TGCGCCAGCAGCTTGGCCCCGGCGCAACCGACGCAGTATTTT. Amino acids: CASSLAPAQPTQYF.